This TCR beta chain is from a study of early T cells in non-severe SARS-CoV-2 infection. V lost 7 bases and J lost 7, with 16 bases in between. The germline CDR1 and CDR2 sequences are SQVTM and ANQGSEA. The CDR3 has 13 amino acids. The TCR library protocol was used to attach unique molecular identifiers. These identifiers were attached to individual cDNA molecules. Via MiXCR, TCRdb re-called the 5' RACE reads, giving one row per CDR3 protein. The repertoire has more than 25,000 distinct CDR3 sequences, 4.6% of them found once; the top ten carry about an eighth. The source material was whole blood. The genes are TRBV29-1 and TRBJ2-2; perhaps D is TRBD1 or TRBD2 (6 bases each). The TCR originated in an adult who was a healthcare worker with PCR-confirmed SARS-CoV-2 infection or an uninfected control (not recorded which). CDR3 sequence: CSAKIGGSGELFF. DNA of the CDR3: TGCAGCGCCAAAATCGGGGGCAGCGGGGAGCTGTTTTTT.